This passage covers 17 T cell receptor beta chains from one sample sequenced in a study of early T cells in non-severe SARS-CoV-2 infection (dated by TCRdb to 2020 to 2023). Library preparation was by 5' RACE. Sequencing was carried out with a NextSeq 500. TCRdb reworked the public reads: Q25 trimming with fastp, MiXCR clone assembly, productive beta chains retained. A single entry per CDR3 protein holds the most common genes and DNA from its merged rows. A total of 30,000 to 40,000 distinct CDR3 sequences appear in this sample, about 6.5% of them only once. The ten largest clones capture approximately 7.2% of the sample. Sequenced sample: whole blood. Receptors were obtained from an adult who was a healthcare worker with PCR-confirmed SARS-CoV-2 infection or an uninfected control (not recorded which).

This clonotype has a count of ten or more. The genes are TRBV10-3 and TRBJ1-3, with unresolved D. The V end lost 6 bases, the J end lost 4 bases, and 13 bases lay between the germline ends. The CDR3 extends over 14 amino acids. CDR1 is ENHRY and CDR2 is SYGVKD in the germline V gene. The CDR3: CAIRDSLPGNTIYF. The DNA of the CDR3 is TGTGCCATCAGAGACTCGTTACCGGGAAACACCATATATTTT.

There are many counts of this clonotype. V and J are TRBV19 and TRBJ2-1; no clear D gene. Germline CDR1 reads LNHDA; CDR2 reads SQIVND (reference sequence). This CDR3 has 13 amino acids. V lost 5 bases, J lost 8 bases, and 13 bases lay in between. The CDR3, as DNA: TGTGCCAGTAGTTCCCTTAGCTTCCATGAGCAGTTCTTC. This gives the protein CASSSLSFHEQFF.

This clonotype was found many times. The V and J genes are TRBV20-1 and TRBJ1-5; 9 positions match TRBD1. The CDR3 is made up of 13 amino acids. V lost 3 bases to trimming and J lost 4 bases; unmatched junction nucleotides: 1. Germline V gives CDR1 DFQATT, CDR2 SNEGSKA (reference sequence). The CDR3 loop is CSARGTGNQPQHF. The CDR3, as DNA: TGCAGTGCTAGGGGGACAGGGAATCAGCCCCAGCATTTT.

There are many counts of this clonotype. The V and J genes are TRBV7-9 and TRBJ2-1, with a tentative D call TRBD1 (5 bases). V lost 2 bases to trimming and J lost 8 bases, with 10 bases between them. The CDR3 loop spans 13 amino acids. Germline loops: CDR1 SEHNR, CDR2 FQNEAQ (reference sequence). The CDR3 loop is CASSLQGGDEQFF. The CDR3, as DNA: TGTGCCAGCAGCTTACAGGGTGGGGATGAGCAGTTCTTC.

This clonotype was picked up many times. CDR3 sequence reads: CASSLQGAVFTGELFF. The CDR3 bases are TGTGCCAGCAGTTTACAGGGGGCGGTCTTCACCGGGGAGCTGTTTTTT. This sequence joins TRBV28 and TRBJ2-2; TRBD1 matches 8 bases. The germline CDR1 and CDR2 sequences are MDHEN and SYDVKM. The CDR3 has 16 amino acids. V dropped 2 bases and J dropped 4; count of bases not matched to a gene: 6. The entire variable domain, with the rest obtained from reference TRBV28 and TRBJ2-2, is as follows: DVKVTQSSRYLVKRTGEKVFLECVQDMDHENMFWYRQDPGLGLRLIYFSYDVKMKEKGDIPEGYSVSREKKERFSLILESASTNQTSMYLCASSLQGAVFTGELFFGEGSRLTVL.

There are many counts of this clonotype. The J gene is TRBJ1-6, the V gene TRBV28; unclear D gene. The length of the CDR3 is 14 residues. Trimming removed 5 bases from V and 3 bases from J, with 8 bases in between. The germline V gene has CDR1 MDHEN and CDR2 SYDVKM. The CDR3, as DNA: TGTGCCAGCAGTCCGGCCGGCTATAATTCACCCCTCCACTTT. Its translation: CASSPAGYNSPLHF.

By its share, this clonotype is medium-sized (0.01 to 0.1%). The V call is TRBV7-9, the J call TRBJ1-6, with 9 bases aligning to TRBD1. This CDR3 spans 17 amino acids. Germline V lookup: CDR1 SEHNR, CDR2 FQNEAQ (reference sequence). V lost 5 bases to trimming and J lost 8 bases; unmatched junction nucleotides: 13. CDR3 DNA: TGTGCCAGCAGCACACACAACGAACAGGGGGCGCATTCACCCCTCCACTTT. It encodes CASSTHNEQGAHSPLHF.

Note on this clonotype: This sequence may be a read error, since a much larger clone differs from it by one base. V usage is TRBV7-2 and J usage is TRBJ1-1; 9 nucleotides align to TRBD1. Germline V lookup: CDR1 SGHTA, CDR2 FQGNSA. V lost 5 bases to trimming and J lost 8 bases; unmatched junction nucleotides: 9. The CDR3 is made up of 14 amino acids. In nucleotides, the CDR3 is TGTGCCAGCAGCGCTACAGGGGGCACAGGAGAAGCTTTCTTT. Translation gives CASSATGGTGEAFF.

There are many counts of this clonotype. The chain joins TRBV11-2 to TRBJ2-2; D not resolved. Per germline, CDR1 SGHAT and CDR2 FQNNGV. CDR3 length: 10 amino acids. V was shortened by 8 bases and J by 8 bases, with 6 bases between the two germline ends. DNA of the CDR3: TGTGCCAGCGCCCTTGGGGAGCTGTTTTTT. As protein: CASALGELFF.

This clonotype was seen ten or more times. The CDR3 here is CSAQLEKNSPLHF. CDR3 nucleotide sequence: TGCAGCGCCCAGCTGGAGAAAAATTCACCCCTCCACTTT. The chain combines TRBV29-1 with TRBJ1-6; D unresolved. Trimming took off 7 bases at V and 7 bases at J, with 14 bases between the two ends. Germline CDR1 reads SQVTM; CDR2 reads ANQGSEA. The CDR3 is 13 amino acids.

This clonotype has at least ten counts. This rearrangement joins TRBV28 to TRBJ2-7; the D gene could be TRBD1 or TRBD2 (6 bases each). The V end was cut by 4 bases, the J end by 3 bases, with 13 bases between. Germline V CDR1 and CDR2: MDHEN, SYDVKM. The CDR3 has 14 residues. CDR3 region: CASSSDSSGYEQYF. CDR3 DNA sequence: TGTGCCAGCAGTTCGGACAGTAGCGGCTACGAGCAGTACTTC. Drawing the rest from reference TRBV28 and TRBJ2-7, the complete variable domain is DVKVTQSSRYLVKRTGEKVFLECVQDMDHENMFWYRQDPGLGLRLIYFSYDVKMKEKGDIPEGYSVSREKKERFSLILESASTNQTSMYLCASSSDSSGYEQYFGPGTRLTVT.

The chain carries TRBV12-3 or TRBV12-4 and TRBJ2-3; D not resolved. The CDR3 consists of 14 residues. V lost 6 bases and J lost 6, with 16 bases in between. The CDR3 DNA reads as TGTGCCAGCAGCCCTCAGCCGTCCAGGGATACGCAGTATTTT. Its translation is CASSPQPSRDTQYF.

This clonotype was seen at least ten times. V is TRBV3-1 and J is TRBJ2-7, with no clear D. The germline gives CDR1 LGHDT, CDR2 YNNKEL (reference sequence). V dropped 1 base and J dropped 5 bases, with 15 bases sitting between them. The CDR3 is 15 residues long. The CDR3 DNA reads as TGTGCCAGCAGCCAAGGTCGGACCTCCCGTAACGAGCAGTACTTC. This translates into CASSQGRTSRNEQYF.

This clonotype was found many times. V gene TRBV6-1 combines with J gene TRBJ2-1, with 11 bases fitting TRBD2. Germline values: CDR1 MNHNS, CDR2 SASEGT. This CDR3 spans 13 amino acids. The V segment lost 10 bases and the J segment 7 bases; nucleotides outside the gene matches: 6. The CDR3 reads CATLAGGPNEQFF. CDR3 in DNA: TGTGCCACCCTAGCGGGGGGCCCTAATGAGCAGTTCTTC.

V gene TRBV27 combines with J gene TRBJ2-7, with D possibly TRBD2 on 6 matching bases. Germline CDR1 reads MNHEY; CDR2 reads SMNVEV (reference sequence). V was trimmed by 4 bases and J by 6 bases, leaving 10 bases between them. The CDR3 spans 12 residues. The CDR3 here is CASSSRLGEQYF. The CDR3, as DNA: TGTGCCAGCAGTTCCCGACTAGGCGAGCAGTACTTC.

This clonotype was seen only a few times. This chain joins TRBV19 and TRBJ2-1; 7 bases are shared with TRBD1. The germline V gene has CDR1 LNHDA and CDR2 SQIVND (reference sequence). This CDR3 has 16 residues. The J segment lost 2 bases and the V segment lost 0 bases, leaving 4 bases of the junction unmatched. The CDR3 DNA is TGTGCCAGTAGTATAGAGAAGGGGGCGGCCTACAATGAGCAGTTCTTC. Encoded protein: CASSIEKGAAYNEQFF.

This CDR3 reads CATSDQTTLDEQFF. CDR3 coding DNA: TGTGCCACCAGTGATCAGACTACCCTCGATGAGCAGTTCTTC. This chain connects TRBV24-1 to TRBJ2-1; a possible D gene is TRBD2 (5 bases). The germline V gene has CDR1 KGHDR and CDR2 SFDVKD. The CDR3 runs to 14 residues. Trimming removed 3 bases from V and 8 bases from J, with 13 bases in between.